Below are 22 T cell receptor beta chains sequenced from a single sample in a study of T cell responses to AZD1222 COVID-19 vaccine. Repertoires were generated with immunoSEQ multiplex PCR, while TCRdb's copy carries only in-frame clones and drops some. The table includes about 80,000 clones, 75% to 90% detected once. Sequencing used peripheral blood, obtained 28 days after the second AZD1222 dose. The source of these receptors is an adult who received the AZD1222 COVID-19 vaccine.

J is TRBJ2-7 and V is TRBV11-3, with unresolved D. V was clipped by 8 bases and J by 2 bases, with 7 bases between them. The CDR3 is 11 amino acids. Germline values: CDR1 SGHNT, CDR2 YENEEA. The CDR3 region has the DNA TGTGCCAGCCCGCCGGCCTACGAGCAGTACTTC. Translation gives CASPPAYEQYF. The whole variable domain, remainder taken from reference TRBV11-3 and TRBJ2-7, is EAGVVQSPRYKIIEKKQPVAFWCNPISGHNTLYWYLQNLGQGPELLIRYENEEAVDDSQLPKDRFSAERLKGVDSTLKIQPAELGDSAVYLCASPPAYEQYFGPGTRLTVT.

The chain joins TRBV2 to TRBJ2-5, with a possible D match to TRBD1 (5 bases). CDR3 length: 14 residues. From germline, CDR1 is SNHLY and CDR2 FYNNEI. Deletions cut 6 bases from V and 5 bases from J, with 16 bases between. Written as DNA, the CDR3 is TGTGCCAGCAGATACGCAGGGCTGGGCGAGACCCAGTACTTC. The encoded protein is CASRYAGLGETQYF.

The gene calls are TRBV19 and TRBJ1-6; 8 positions agree with TRBD1. In germline, CDR1 is LNHDA, CDR2 SQIVND (reference sequence). The CDR3 length is 16 residues. V was clipped by 4 bases and J by 5 bases; unmatched bases: 7. The CDR3 loop reads CASSTRTGKNNSPLHF. The CDR3 nucleotides read TGTGCCAGTAGTACCCGGACAGGGAAGAATAATTCACCCCTCCACTTT.

The chain joins TRBV6-1 to TRBJ2-6; 7 bases agree with TRBD1. Trimming at V came to 8 bases and at J to 4 bases, leaving 8 bases not matched to a gene. The CDR3 runs to 15 residues. The V gene's germline CDR1 is MNHNS and CDR2 SASEGT. CDR3 protein: CASGTAPQGANVLTF. The CDR3 bases are TGTGCCAGCGGGACAGCTCCTCAAGGGGCCAACGTCCTGACTTTC.

This chain uses TRBV11-2 with TRBJ2-3, with D tentatively TRBD1 (5 bases). This CDR3 is built from 15 residues. Germline CDR1 reads SGHAT; CDR2 reads FQNNGV. V shed 3 bases and J shed 1 base, with 11 bases lying between them. CDR3 sequence reads: CASSFTGRGTDTQYF. The CDR3 bases are TGTGCCAGCAGCTTTACGGGCAGGGGCACAGATACGCAGTATTTT.

This sequence joins TRBV18 and TRBJ1-2; D gene ambiguous. Germline loops: CDR1 KGHSH, CDR2 LQKENI. With 2 bases removed from V and 2 bases from J, the gap between germline ends came to 15 bases. This CDR3 spans 16 amino acids. The CDR3 DNA follows: TGTGCCAGCTCACCAGGCGACGGCAGGTCGAACTATGGCTACACCTTC. Protein product: CASSPGDGRSNYGYTF.

V gene TRBV14 combines with J gene TRBJ2-3; perhaps TRBD1 as D (5 bases). In germline, CDR1 is SGHDN, CDR2 FVKESK. Trimming took off 4 bases at V and 6 bases at J, with 14 bases between the two ends. The CDR3 extends over 14 amino acids. The CDR3 DNA follows: TGTGCCAGCAGCCTTGGACACCCTAGGGATACGCAGTATTTT. Translated: CASSLGHPRDTQYF.

This chain uses TRBV6-5 with TRBJ1-5, with TRBD1 matching 9 bases. The CDR3 is made up of 14 amino acids. Germline V gives CDR1 MNHEY, CDR2 SVGAGI. J gave up 4 bases and V 6 bases, and 4 bases lay outside the gene matches. CDR3 protein: CASSPTGGNQPQHF. In DNA form, the CDR3 reads TGTGCCAGCAGCCCGACAGGGGGTAATCAGCCCCAGCATTTT.

This chain connects TRBV28 to TRBJ2-2; 13 nucleotides line up with TRBD2. Trimming cost V 6 bases and J 2 bases; bases outside gene matches: 3. Per the germline V gene, CDR1 is MDHEN and CDR2 is SYDVKM. The CDR3 sequence is 16 residues long. CDR3 in DNA: TGTGCCAGCAGAACTAGCGGGGGGGTCAACACCGGGGAGCTGTTTTTT. Its translation is CASRTSGGVNTGELFF. The whole variable domain, remainder taken from reference TRBV28 and TRBJ2-2, is DVKVTQSSRYLVKRTGEKVFLECVQDMDHENMFWYRQDPGLGLRLIYFSYDVKMKEKGDIPEGYSVSREKKERFSLILESASTNQTSMYLCASRTSGGVNTGELFFGEGSRLTVL.

The chain has TRBV7-3 and TRBJ2-2; D perhaps matches TRBD2 (6 bases). Germline assignment: CDR1 SGHTA and CDR2 FQGTGA. Between the trimmed V and J ends, which lost 8 bases and 3 bases, there was a span of 16 bases. The CDR3 runs 15 residues. CDR3 amino acids: CASSGTGGHTGELFF. In DNA form, the CDR3 reads TGTGCCAGCTCCGGTACAGGAGGGCACACCGGGGAGCTGTTTTTT.

This chain links TRBV5-5 with TRBJ1-3; no firm D call. Germline V gene sequence: CDR1 SGHKS, CDR2 YYEKEE (reference sequence). Trimming stripped 4 bases from V and 8 bases from J, with 10 bases between. This CDR3 contains 12 residues. This CDR3 is CASSLRSDTIYF. In DNA form, the CDR3 reads TGTGCCAGCAGCCTCCGATCGGACACCATATATTTT.

V is TRBV11-2 and J is TRBJ2-7, with D perhaps given as TRBD1 or TRBD2 (5 bases each). There are 13 residues in the CDR3. V dropped 5 bases and J dropped 1 base, with 9 bases sitting between them. Germline CDR1 SGHAT, CDR2 FQNNGV. The CDR3 sequence: CASSTGPSYEQYF. The DNA for the CDR3 is TGTGCCAGCAGCACGGGACCGTCCTACGAGCAGTACTTC.

The rearrangement joins TRBV28 to TRBJ2-7; 7 nucleotides match TRBD1. The CDR3 consists of 13 residues. Per the germline V gene, CDR1 is MDHEN and CDR2 is SYDVKM. V dropped 4 bases and J dropped 5; count of bases not matched to a gene: 5. The CDR3 here is CASSSHDRDEQYF. DNA of the CDR3: TGTGCCAGCAGTTCCCATGACAGGGACGAGCAGTACTTC.

This sequence joins TRBV24-1 and TRBJ2-3, with D hard to call. CDR3 length: 16 residues. The V gene's germline CDR1 is KGHDR and CDR2 SFDVKD. V lost 4 bases and J lost 2, with 15 bases in between. The CDR3 region is CATSETLGEVTDTQYF. In nucleotides, the CDR3 is TGTGCCACCAGTGAGACTCTGGGTGAGGTCACAGATACGCAGTATTTT.

J is TRBJ2-5 and V is TRBV2; D not resolved. Germline V gene data show CDR1 as SNHLY and CDR2 as FYNNEI. Trimming took off 2 bases at V and 1 base at J, with 11 bases between the two ends. This CDR3 has 15 residues. DNA for the CDR3: TGTGCCAGCAGTGAATTTAGTACAGTCCAAGAGACCCAGTACTTC. Translation: CASSEFSTVQETQYF.

J is TRBJ2-7 and V is TRBV18, with a tentative D call TRBD2 (6 bases). V was shortened by 3 bases and J by 3 bases, with 12 bases between the two germline ends. Per the germline V gene, CDR1 is KGHSH and CDR2 is LQKENI. The CDR3 has 14 amino acids. Here the CDR3 DNA reads TGTGCCAGCTCACCCGGAGGGTTTATCTACGAGCAGTACTTC. It is translated as CASSPGGFIYEQYF. The full variable domain, with the rest looked up from reference TRBV18 and TRBJ2-7, is NAGVMQNPRHLVRRRGQEARLRCSPMKGHSHVYWYRQLPEEGLKFMVYLQKENIIDESGMPKERFSAEFPKEGPSILRIQQVVRGDSAAYFCASSPGGFIYEQYFGPGTRLTVT.

The chain couples TRBV30 to TRBJ1-2; D is ambiguous. The V end was cut by 3 bases, the J end by 5 bases, with 16 bases between. Germline V gene sequence: CDR1 GTSNPN, CDR2 SVGIG (reference sequence). The CDR3 consists of 14 residues. The CDR3 loop is CAWSGVGLWYGYTF. The CDR3 DNA reads TGTGCCTGGAGCGGGGTAGGGCTTTGGTATGGCTACACCTTC.

The chain uses TRBV18 and TRBJ2-2, with D possibly called TRBD1 or TRBD2 (5 bases each). The V gene's germline CDR1 is KGHSH and CDR2 LQKENI. V was trimmed by 6 bases and J by 4 bases, leaving 18 bases between them. The CDR3 runs 16 residues. This chain's CDR3 is CASSQAERGITGELFF. DNA of the CDR3: TGTGCCAGCTCCCAAGCGGAAAGGGGAATCACCGGGGAGCTGTTTTTT.

The chain employs TRBV28 and TRBJ1-4; D remains unclear. V was clipped by 3 bases and J by 0 bases, with 8 bases between them. The CDR3 is 15 residues long. CDR1 is MDHEN and CDR2 is SYDVKM in the germline V gene. The CDR3 loop is CASSLAAATNEKLFF. The CDR3 DNA reads TGTGCCAGCAGTTTGGCAGCTGCAACTAATGAAAAACTGTTTTTT.

This chain uses TRBV5-1 with TRBJ2-2, with D unclear. The CDR3 length is 14 residues. Germline lookup yields CDR1 SGHRS and CDR2 YFSETQ. V lost 4 bases to trimming and J lost 1 base, with 8 bases between them. The CDR3 DNA reads as TGCGCCAGCAGCCTACGCCTGAACACCGGGGAGCTGTTTTTT. Translation gives CASSLRLNTGELFF.

The rearrangement joins TRBV7-2 to TRBJ1-3; TRBD1 aligns across 7 bases. This CDR3 has 16 residues. CDR1 is SGHTA, CDR2 FQGNSA, per germline. V trimming: 1 base; J trimming: 4 bases; junction bases outside the gene matches: 7. CDR3 amino acids: CASSLGSGQLGNTIYF. The CDR3 coding sequence is TGTGCCAGCAGCTTAGGTTCGGGACAGCTAGGAAACACCATATATTTT.

V gene TRBV27 combines with J gene TRBJ2-5; 11 bases agree with TRBD2. The V gene's germline CDR1 is MNHEY and CDR2 SMNVEV (reference sequence). The junction had 7 bases not matched to a gene; V was cut back by 6 bases and J by 1 base. The CDR3 spans 16 residues. The CDR3 DNA is TGTGCCAGCAGGTCTTTCGGGACTAGCGGCCAAGAGACCCAGTACTTC. Residues: CASRSFGTSGQETQYF.